These 20 T cell receptor beta chains were all obtained from the same sample, sequenced in a study of T cell responses to AZD1222 COVID-19 vaccine. Profiling relied on immunoSEQ multiplex PCR, and the TCRdb table lists in-frame clones only, not all of them. The sample lists 93,000 or so clones; around 91% were seen once. The sequenced sample was peripheral blood, obtained on day 0 of AZD1222 vaccination. The receptors here all came from an adult in good health.

This clone was recorded once. The chain uses TRBV24-1 and TRBJ2-3; TRBD1 aligns across 10 bases. There are 16 residues in the CDR3. Germline CDR1 and CDR2: KGHDR and SFDVKD. V shed 5 bases and J 3 bases; nucleotides not matched to a gene: 7. Written as DNA, the CDR3 is TGTGCCACCAGTGCCCCGGGACAGGGGTCAACAGATACGCAGTATTTT. Translating it yields CATSAPGQGSTDTQYF.

The CDR3 DNA reads as TGTGCCAGCAGGGGACAAGCGGGTCAGCCCCAGCATTTT. Translation: CASRGQAGQPQHF. This chain joins TRBV12-3 or TRBV12-4 and TRBJ1-5, with a possible D match to TRBD1 (6 bases). V shed 6 bases and J shed 6 bases, with 12 bases lying between them. The CDR3 covers 13 residues.

This chain joins TRBV6-2 or TRBV6-3 and TRBJ1-1, with no clear D. The CDR3 covers 15 residues. V was shortened by 5 bases and J by 3 bases, with 16 bases between the two germline ends. Germline loops: CDR1 MNHEY, CDR2 SVGEGT. CDR3 region: CASSRDLDGHTEAFF. CDR3 DNA sequence: TGTGCCAGCAGTCGGGATTTGGACGGACACACTGAAGCTTTCTTT.

The rearrangement uses TRBV4-2 and TRBJ1-2; tentative D call: TRBD1 (6 bases). This CDR3 has 17 amino acids. The V gene's germline CDR1 is LGHNA and CDR2 YNFKEQ. The V gene lost 0 bases and the J gene lost 1 base, with 15 bases spanning the gap. This chain's CDR3 is CASSQDSATGSNYGYTF. In DNA, the CDR3 is TGTGCCAGCAGCCAAGATTCAGCGACAGGCAGTAACTATGGCTACACCTTC.

V usage is TRBV12-3 or TRBV12-4 and J usage is TRBJ1-1; D gene ambiguous. Trimming cost V 7 bases and J 4 bases, with 13 bases left between them. CDR3 length equals 13 residues. For the CDR3, the DNA is TGTGCCAGCACTTTTTCGGTTGGCACTGAAGCTTTCTTT. Encoded protein: CASTFSVGTEAFF.

This chain uses TRBV4-1 with TRBJ1-2, with TRBD1 matching 7 bases. V trimming: 4 bases; J trimming: 4 bases; junction bases outside the gene matches: 3. CDR3 length: 13 amino acids. The V gene's germline CDR1 is MGHRA and CDR2 YSYEKL. The CDR3 sequence is CASSPGQLYGYTF. In DNA, the CDR3 is TGCGCCAGCAGCCCGGGACAGCTCTATGGCTACACCTTC.

The chain is built from TRBV7-3 and TRBJ2-7; 9 bases align to TRBD2. V lost 5 bases to trimming and J lost 2 bases; unmatched junction nucleotides: 7. CDR3 length equals 15 residues. Germline CDR1 SGHTA, CDR2 FQGTGA. The CDR3 region has the DNA TGTGCCAGCAGCCAGCTAGCGGGGCAGGCCTACGAGCAGTACTTC. Its translation: CASSQLAGQAYEQYF.

V is TRBV7-6 and J is TRBJ2-2; 9 bases map to TRBD2. Unmatched junction bases numbered 5, after V lost 3 bases and J lost 3 bases. The germline V gene encodes CDR1 SGHVS and CDR2 FNYEAQ. CDR3 length: 16 residues. CDR3 sequence: CASSLGTSRDTGELFF. The CDR3 DNA follows: TGTGCCAGCAGCTTGGGGACTAGCCGCGACACCGGGGAGCTGTTTTTT.

This rearrangement joins TRBV30 to TRBJ1-5; no clear D gene. The CDR3 loop spans 14 amino acids. Trimming left V 4 bases short and J 2 bases short, with 12 bases between. Germline V CDR1 and CDR2: GTSNPN, SVGIG (reference sequence). CDR3 protein: CAWTTSTGNQPQHF. DNA of the CDR3: TGTGCCTGGACTACGAGTACGGGCAATCAGCCCCAGCATTTT.

Comment on this clone: Germline is not matched at one junction end, which may reflect a read error. DNA for the CDR3: TGCGCCAGCAGCTTAGTGGGGCTAGCGGGGGGTCCTGAGCAGTTCTTC. Protein product: CASSLVGLAGGPEQFF. This chain links TRBV7-9 with TRBJ2-1; 11 bases agree with TRBD2. Germline-derived CDR1 and CDR2 are SEHNR and FQNEAQ (reference sequence). This CDR3 contains 16 residues.

The rearrangement joins TRBV27 to TRBJ2-1; D possibly corresponds to TRBD1 (6 bases). CDR1 is MNHEY, CDR2 SMNVEV, per germline (reference sequence). Between the trimmed V and J ends, which lost 6 bases and 7 bases, there was a span of 16 bases. The CDR3 length is 14 residues. The CDR3 DNA sequence: TGTGCCAGCAGCATCCGGGACACTCTAAATGAGCAGTTCTTC. Residues: CASSIRDTLNEQFF.

This chain uses TRBV30 with TRBJ1-3; D possibly corresponds to TRBD1 (5 bases). The CDR3 has 11 residues. Germline lookup yields CDR1 GTSNPN and CDR2 SVGIG (reference sequence). CDR3 sequence (DNA): TGTGCGGGGGGCTCTGGAAACACCATATATTTT. Encoded protein: CAGGSGNTIYF.

The gene calls are TRBV11-2 and TRBJ1-1; a weak D match, TRBD1 (6 bases). CDR1 and CDR2 from the germline V gene are SGHAT and FQNNGV. CDR3 length: 13 residues. Trimming took 8 bases from V and 7 from J, leaving 17 bases between them. CDR3 residues: CASVSRTAGEAFF. CDR3 DNA: TGTGCCAGCGTTAGTCGGACAGCCGGTGAAGCTTTCTTT.

The chain couples TRBV7-9 to TRBJ2-1; D uncertain. Germline CDR1 SEHNR, CDR2 FQNEAQ (reference sequence). V gave up 5 bases and J gave up 10 bases, with 12 bases separating them. The CDR3 totals 12 residues. The DNA for the CDR3 is TGTGCCAGCAGCATAAATCCGGACGAGCAGTTCTTC. This sequence encodes CASSINPDEQFF.

This clone was seen just once. The chain couples TRBV18 to TRBJ1-6; 10 nucleotides agree with TRBD1. Germline values: CDR1 KGHSH, CDR2 LQKENI. The CDR3 extends over 18 amino acids. V trimming: 3 bases; J trimming: 7 bases; junction bases outside the gene matches: 12. For the CDR3, the DNA is TGTGCCAGCTCACCTTGGTCTACCCGGGGACAGGGGAATTCACCCCTCCACTTT. This gives the protein CASSPWSTRGQGNSPLHF.

This rearrangement joins TRBV10-3 to TRBJ1-2; perhaps TRBD1 as D (6 bases). CDR1 ENHRY and CDR2 SYGVKD come from the germline V gene. The CDR3 extends over 14 amino acids. V shed 2 bases and J shed 5 bases, with 12 bases lying between them. The CDR3 DNA reads as TGTGCCATCAGTGAGAACAGGGATTGGTATGGCTACACCTTC. It translates to CAISENRDWYGYTF.

The V call is TRBV6-5, the J call TRBJ1-1, with 7 nucleotides matching TRBD1. Germline CDR1 and CDR2: MNHEY and SVGAGI. Trimming cost V 8 bases and J 1 base; bases outside gene matches: 4. The CDR3 covers 13 residues. CDR3 residues: CASVDRENTEAFF. The CDR3 DNA reads TGTGCCAGCGTCGACAGGGAGAACACTGAAGCTTTCTTT.

This clone was seen more than once but under ten times. V is TRBV30 and J is TRBJ2-7, with D perhaps assigned TRBD1 or TRBD2 (7 bases each). The CDR3 extends over 14 amino acids. The ends were cut back, 0 bases at V and 2 bases at J, with 11 bases in the middle. CDR1 is GTSNPN and CDR2 is SVGIG in the germline V gene (reference sequence). The CDR3 DNA is TGTGCCTGGAGTGTGGGAGGGGGCACCTACGAGCAGTACTTC. This sequence encodes CAWSVGGGTYEQYF.

This clone was seen a handful of times. The rearrangement links TRBV4-1 to TRBJ1-2, with D maybe TRBD1 (5 bases). Trimming took 4 bases from V and 4 from J, leaving 16 bases between them. Germline values: CDR1 MGHRA, CDR2 YSYEKL. The CDR3 covers 15 residues. For the CDR3, the DNA is TGCGCCAGCAGCCCCGGGGACGGACGGAGCTATGGCTACACCTTC. Protein sequence: CASSPGDGRSYGYTF.

CDR3 DNA: TGTGCCAGTAGTACGACAGGGTTTAAGCAGTTCTTC. This codes for CASSTTGFKQFF. The rearrangement joins TRBV19 to TRBJ2-1; 7 bases are shared with TRBD1. With 4 bases clipped from V and 11 bases from J, the junction kept 5 bases outside the gene matches. The CDR3 consists of 12 residues. Per the germline V gene, CDR1 is LNHDA and CDR2 is SQIVND (reference sequence). Full variable domain (remainder filled in from reference TRBV19 and TRBJ2-1): DGGITQSPKYLFRKEGQNVTLSCEQNLNHDAMYWYRQDPGQGLRLIYYSQIVNDFQKGDIAEGYSVSREKKESFPLTVTSAQKNPTAFYLCASSTTGFKQFFGPGTRLTVL.